The sequence of this TCR beta chain was determined in a study of beta chain features in type 1 diabetes. Overall study results and limits: The naive, central memory and Treg TCRB repertoires looked more alike in patients than they did in healthy donors. A moderate, significant TCRB CDR3 shortening appeared in type 1 diabetes across four CD4+ subsets.

The whole isolated RNA underwent reverse transcription, so sequencing captured expressed TCRB transcripts. TCRdb keeps only in-frame clones here, not all; method: immunoSEQ multiplex PCR. The table shows a few hundred thousand clones, with around 16% occurring only once. Turning to this clone: The antigen remains undetermined.

The V and J ends lost 1 base and 0 bases respectively, with 6 bases between them. Germline V gene lookup returns CDR1 SGHVS and CDR2 FQNEAQ. The CDR3 is 14 residues long. The chain couples TRBV7-8 to TRBJ1-1; D is undetermined. This TCR derives from a man between 18 and 29 years old with type 1 diabetes. Sequencing was performed on naive CD4+ T cells from blood. CDR3 residues: CASSLVRMNTEAFF. The CDR3 coding sequence is TGTGCCAGCAGCTTAGTGAGAATGAACACTGAAGCTTTCTTT.